This TCR beta chain appears in the sequencing data of a study of cytomegalovirus exposure and HLA in healthy donors. Looking at the study overall: Assignment to the Caucasian-associated ancestry cluster applied to less than 85% of the approximately 400 genotyped donors. Findings and limits, study-wide: A list of 150 or so TCR beta chains associated with cytomegalovirus was given. The sole available immune exposure information was CMV serostatus. Certain sequence variants were highly shared and formed a cluster, and this cluster was likely a sequencing artifact.

Comments on this clone: Its specificity is not known.

Both 60 Vbeta primers and 13 Jbeta primers went into the PCR. Sequencing was performed with immunoSEQ multiplex PCR; in TCRdb, only in-frame clones are kept and a portion is missing. The sample lists 150,000 to 200,000 clones, 79% occurring once. Germline lookup yields CDR1 SEHNR and CDR2 FQNEAQ (reference sequence). CDR3 size: 14 residues. The V gene lost 5 bases and the J gene lost 1 base, with 11 bases spanning the gap. The sequence was collected from a woman aged 45-65 years in good health and CMV-seronegative. Sequenced material: PBMCs. The V and J genes are TRBV7-9 and TRBJ1-1, with a weak D call TRBD1 (6 bases). The CDR3 DNA reads TGTGCCAGCAGCCCCGACAGGTGGAACACTGAAGCTTTCTTT. The encoded protein is CASSPDRWNTEAFF.